A single sample gave rise to the 5 T cell receptor beta chains below, sequenced in a study of cytomegalovirus exposure and HLA in healthy donors. Profiling relied on immunoSEQ multiplex PCR, and the TCRdb table lists in-frame clones only, not all of them. The table has 130,000 to 150,000 clones, around 90% seen once. Sequences were obtained from PBMCs. The receptors stem from a young woman in good health and CMV-seropositive.

The rearrangement uses TRBV11-3 and TRBJ2-1, with 8 bases lining up with TRBD2. J lost 7 bases, V lost 1 base, and 9 bases had no gene match. Germline CDR1 and CDR2: SGHNT and YENEEA. CDR3 length: 16 residues. The CDR3 protein is CASSLVMAGGNNEQFF. CDR3 nucleotide sequence: TGTGCCAGCAGCTTAGTTATGGCGGGAGGCAATAATGAGCAGTTCTTC.

This clone was recorded only once. The rearrangement uses TRBV2 and TRBJ1-1; possibly TRBD1 for D (5 bases). This CDR3 is built from 14 residues. Germline CDR1 and CDR2: SNHLY and FYNNEI. The germline V and J ends were trimmed by 4 bases and 2 bases, with 11 bases remaining between them. In nucleotides, the CDR3 is TGTGCCAGCAGTGGCTTGGGGGGAAACACTGAAGCTTTCTTT. It specifies CASSGLGGNTEAFF.

This chain joins TRBV2 and TRBJ2-1; weak D call: TRBD1 (6 bases). V lost 8 bases and J 6 bases, leaving 11 bases between the germline ends. The CDR3 is made up of 12 amino acids. Looked up from germline, CDR1 is SNHLY and CDR2 is FYNNEI. CDR3 DNA: TGTGCCAGCTTGAGGGGGAGCAATGAGCAGTTCTTC. This gives the protein CASLRGSNEQFF.

In its sample, this clone was seen once. The rearrangement uses TRBV20-1 and TRBJ1-1; a possible D gene is TRBD1 (5 bases). V gave up 3 bases and J gave up 3 bases, with 5 bases separating them. Germline values: CDR1 DFQATT, CDR2 SNEGSKA (reference sequence). The CDR3 has 11 amino acids. CDR3 sequence reads: CSASRDTEAFF. As DNA, the CDR3 is TGCAGTGCTAGCAGGGACACTGAAGCTTTCTTT.

The genes are TRBV28 and TRBJ1-3, with unresolved D. Germline lookup yields CDR1 MDHEN and CDR2 SYDVKM. V shed 6 bases and J shed 4 bases, with 19 bases lying between them. This CDR3 has 16 residues. CDR3 sequence: CASSAQRGFAGNTIYF. The DNA of the CDR3 is TGTGCCAGCAGCGCCCAGCGCGGTTTCGCGGGAAACACCATATATTTT.